Below are 15 T cell receptor beta chains sequenced from a single sample in a study of CD8 T cells in Susac syndrome. Random-hexamer reverse transcription was applied to about 0.5 to 1 ug RNA. TCRdb used MiXCR to reprocess the immunoSEQ multiplex PCR reads, holding one entry per CDR3 protein. Of just over 150,000 distinct CDR3 sequences listed, about 94% were seen once; the top ten hold around 0.21%. The specimen was CD8+ T cells from PBMCs. These receptors came from a human donor with multiple sclerosis.

The genes are TRBV20-1 and TRBJ1-2; 10 bases align to TRBD1. CDR1 and CDR2 from the germline V gene are DFQATT and SNEGSKA (reference sequence). The CDR3 is 19 residues long. Trimming took 1 base from V and 4 from J; bases not matched to a gene: 18. The CDR3 reads CSARAVTETGGDRGYGYTF. In DNA, the CDR3 is TGCAGTGCTAGAGCGGTGACGGAGACAGGGGGCGATCGGGGCTATGGCTACACCTTC.

The rearrangement uses TRBV7-9 and TRBJ2-1; D possibly uses TRBD1 or TRBD2 (5 bases each). The V end lost 4 bases, the J end lost 6 bases, and 13 bases lay between the germline ends. CDR3 size: 14 residues. In germline, CDR1 is SEHNR, CDR2 FQNEAQ (reference sequence). The DNA of the CDR3 is TGTGCCAGCAGCTGGACTTTGGGACCCAATGAGCAGTTCTTC. Translation gives CASSWTLGPNEQFF. The variable domain in full, with the rest retrieved from reference TRBV7-9 and TRBJ2-1, is DTGVSQNPRHKITKRGQNVTFRCDPISEHNRLYWYRQTLGQGPEFLTYFQNEAQLEKSRLLSDRFSAERPKGSFSTLEIQRTEQGDSAMYLCASSWTLGPNEQFFGPGTRLTVL.

This chain connects TRBV24-1 to TRBJ2-5, with TRBD1 matching 7 bases. Per the germline V gene, CDR1 is KGHDR and CDR2 is SFDVKD. The CDR3 loop spans 18 amino acids. Trimming cost V 3 bases and J 5 bases; bases outside gene matches: 17. CDR3: CATSDGPRVRGRGETQYF. CDR3 sequence (DNA): TGTGCCACCAGTGATGGCCCAAGGGTGAGGGGGCGAGGCGAGACCCAGTACTTC.

The chain carries TRBV12-3 or TRBV12-4 and TRBJ1-6; D is ambiguous. With 4 bases removed from V and 5 bases from J, the gap between germline ends came to 9 bases. CDR3 length: 14 amino acids. As DNA, the CDR3 is TGTGCCAGCAGTTCTTCCATCGATAATTCACCCCTCCACTTT. It is translated as CASSSSIDNSPLHF.

CDR3 DNA sequence: TGTGCCAGCAGTTTATGGCGGTCAGAGACCCAGTACTTC. Its translation: CASSLWRSETQYF. The chain couples TRBV27 to TRBJ2-5; D gene unclear. This CDR3 has 13 amino acids. Looked up from germline, CDR1 is MNHEY and CDR2 is SMNVEV (reference sequence). V was pared by 1 base and J by 4 bases, with 7 bases between.

The V and J genes are TRBV13 and TRBJ2-5, with a possible D match to TRBD2 (5 bases). There are 15 residues in the CDR3. The germline CDR1 and CDR2 sequences are PRHDT and FYEKMQ (reference sequence). Trimming took off 2 bases at V and 2 bases at J, with 12 bases between the two ends. Written as DNA, the CDR3 is TGTGCCAGCAGCTTATACGGGGAACCACAAGAGACCCAGTACTTC. Translated: CASSLYGEPQETQYF.

The rearrangement joins TRBV7-9 to TRBJ2-2; D call uncertain. CDR3 length equals 13 residues. Germline V gene data show CDR1 as SEHNR and CDR2 as FQNEAQ (reference sequence). The V gene lost 6 bases and the J gene lost 9 bases, with 14 bases spanning the gap. This CDR3 is CASRPAPPRELFF. CDR3 coding DNA: TGTGCCAGCAGACCAGCCCCACCGCGGGAGCTGTTTTTT.

The chain couples TRBV9 to TRBJ1-6; D call uncertain. The CDR3 extends over 15 amino acids. CDR1 SGDLS and CDR2 YYNGEE come from the germline V gene. Trimming cost V 0 bases and J 5 bases, with 9 bases left between them. CDR3 in amino acids: CASSVGGSHNSPLHF. In nucleotides, the CDR3 is TGTGCCAGCAGCGTAGGTGGCAGTCATAATTCACCCCTCCACTTT.

The chain combines TRBV28 with TRBJ2-5, with D unclear. Deletions cut 8 bases from V and 1 base from J, with 20 bases between. This CDR3 has 16 residues. Germline V gives CDR1 MDHEN, CDR2 SYDVKM. Here the CDR3 reads CASRYRVGFTQETQYF. The CDR3 nucleotides are TGTGCCAGCCGATACCGTGTGGGCTTTACCCAAGAGACCCAGTACTTC.

The rearrangement uses TRBV3-1 and TRBJ2-1; D gene uncertain. Trimming took 2 bases from V and 7 from J, leaving 21 bases between them. The CDR3 extends over 17 amino acids. Germline values: CDR1 LGHDT, CDR2 YNNKEL (reference sequence). As DNA, the CDR3 is TGTGCCAGCAGCCAAAGCCCCGGGTTACCAAGTTGGAATGAGCAGTTCTTC. This codes for CASSQSPGLPSWNEQFF.

The chain recombines TRBV7-3 with TRBJ2-2; D gene uncertain. The CDR3 length is 14 residues. Germline V gives CDR1 SGHTA, CDR2 FQGTGA. With 3 bases removed from V and 6 bases from J, the gap between germline ends came to 11 bases. The DNA for the CDR3 is TGTGCCAGCAGCTTCGGGCCGAGTTCCGGGGAGCTGTTTTTT. Amino acids: CASSFGPSSGELFF.

This chain uses TRBV16 with TRBJ2-2; 12 nucleotides line up with TRBD2. The CDR3 spans 17 residues. With 3 bases clipped from V and 4 bases from J, the junction kept 6 bases outside the gene matches. The germline CDR1 and CDR2 sequences are KGHSY and FQNENV. CDR3 sequence (DNA): TGTGCCAGCAGCCAGACAACTAGCGGGGGGCGCACCGGGGAGCTGTTTTTT. Its translation: CASSQTTSGGRTGELFF. The full variable domain, with the rest looked up from reference TRBV16 and TRBJ2-2, is GEEVAQTPKHLVRGEGQKAKLYCAPIKGHSYVFWYQQVLKNEFKFLISFQNENVFDETGMPKERFSAKCLPNSPCSLEIQATKLEDSAVYFCASSQTTSGGRTGELFFGEGSRLTVL.

The V and J genes are TRBV25-1 and TRBJ1-1; D may be TRBD1 (5 bases). Germline values: CDR1 MGHDK, CDR2 SYGVNS. The germline V and J ends were trimmed by 5 bases and 9 bases, with 10 bases remaining between them. The CDR3 is made up of 11 amino acids. The CDR3 DNA is TGTGCCAGCAGTCGGGGGACCCAAGCTTTCTTT. This gives the protein CASSRGTQAFF.

This chain uses TRBV12-3 or TRBV12-4 with TRBJ1-4; D call uncertain. The CDR3 length is 13 residues. Between the trimmed V and J ends, which lost 5 bases and 8 bases, there was a span of 12 bases. DNA of the CDR3: TGTGCCAGCAGTGGAGTCCCAACGGAAAAACTGTTTTTT. This codes for CASSGVPTEKLFF.

CDR3 sequence (DNA): TGTGCCAGCAGCCCACAGGGTCCCTACAATGAGCAGTTCTTC. This encodes CASSPQGPYNEQFF. The rearrangement joins TRBV6-5 to TRBJ2-1; maybe TRBD1 (6 bases). This CDR3 has 14 amino acids. With 6 bases removed from V and 2 bases from J, the gap between germline ends came to 11 bases. Germline V gene sequence: CDR1 MNHEY, CDR2 SVGAGI.